The T cell receptor beta chain under discussion was sequenced for a study of Graves' ophthalmopathy and Graves' hyperthyroidism. TCR beta CDR3 amplification used RNA transcripts. HTBI primers were employed in first-round RT-PCR, then a second-round multiplex PCR followed. A single record per CDR3 protein comes from TCRdb applying MiXCR to the multiplex PCR reads. The data show more than 1,000,000 distinct CDR3 sequences, about 38% seen once. Ineligible for inclusion were patients with other autoimmune diseases, uncontrolled infections, pregnancy or lactation. Orbital computed tomography, together with clinical symptoms, serum thyroxine, TRAb and thyroid ultrasound, was used for diagnosis. This clonotype came up many times. Its antigen is unidentified. Overall study results and limits: For predicting ophthalmopathy progression, the model had 70.59% sensitivity and roughly 76% specificity. Blood also held most thyroid clonotypes expanded above 0.001 frequency.

Germline CDR1 is WSHSY and CDR2 is SAAADI. There are 12 residues in the CDR3. Trimming left V 7 bases short and J 5 bases short, with 11 bases between. Sequencing was carried out using peripheral blood or thyroid tissue (not recorded which). The source of this sequence is an adult man with Graves' hyperthyroidism. The chain employs TRBV10-2 and TRBJ1-2, with D possibly matching TRBD1 (6 bases). In nucleotides, the CDR3 is TGCGCCAGCACTACAGGGTTGTATGGCTACACCTTC. Protein sequence: CASTTGLYGYTF.